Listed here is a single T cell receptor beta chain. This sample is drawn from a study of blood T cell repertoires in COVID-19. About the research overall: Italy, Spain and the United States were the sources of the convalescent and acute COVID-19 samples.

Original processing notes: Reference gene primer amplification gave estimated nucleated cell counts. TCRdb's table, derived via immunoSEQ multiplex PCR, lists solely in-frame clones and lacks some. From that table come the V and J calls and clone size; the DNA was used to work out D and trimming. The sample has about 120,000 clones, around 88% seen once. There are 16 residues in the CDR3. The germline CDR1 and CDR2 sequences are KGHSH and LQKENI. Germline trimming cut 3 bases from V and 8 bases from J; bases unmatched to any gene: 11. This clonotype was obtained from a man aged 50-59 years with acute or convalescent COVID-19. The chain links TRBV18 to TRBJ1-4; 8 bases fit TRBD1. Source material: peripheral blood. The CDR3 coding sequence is TGTGCCAGCTCACCCAACGGACAGGGCGGTTTGGAAAAACTGTTTTTT. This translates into CASSPNGQGGLEKLFF.